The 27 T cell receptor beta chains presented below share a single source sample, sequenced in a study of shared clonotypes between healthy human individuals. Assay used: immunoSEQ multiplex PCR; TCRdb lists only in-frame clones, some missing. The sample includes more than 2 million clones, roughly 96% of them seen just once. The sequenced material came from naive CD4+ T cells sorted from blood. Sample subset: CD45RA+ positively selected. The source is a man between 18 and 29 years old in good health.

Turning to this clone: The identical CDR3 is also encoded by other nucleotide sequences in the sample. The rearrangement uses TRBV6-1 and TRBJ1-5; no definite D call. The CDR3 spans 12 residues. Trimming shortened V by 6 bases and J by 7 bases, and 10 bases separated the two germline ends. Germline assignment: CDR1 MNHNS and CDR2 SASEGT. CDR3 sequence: CASRPGNQPQHF. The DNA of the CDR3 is TGTGCCAGCAGGCCGGGGAACCAGCCCCAGCATTTT.

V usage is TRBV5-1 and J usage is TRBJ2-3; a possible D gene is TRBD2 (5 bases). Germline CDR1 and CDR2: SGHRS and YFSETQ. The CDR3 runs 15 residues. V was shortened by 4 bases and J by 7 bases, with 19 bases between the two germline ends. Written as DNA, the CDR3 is TGCGCCAGCAGCCCAGATCGGGGTAGTAGAAATACGCAGTATTTT. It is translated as CASSPDRGSRNTQYF.

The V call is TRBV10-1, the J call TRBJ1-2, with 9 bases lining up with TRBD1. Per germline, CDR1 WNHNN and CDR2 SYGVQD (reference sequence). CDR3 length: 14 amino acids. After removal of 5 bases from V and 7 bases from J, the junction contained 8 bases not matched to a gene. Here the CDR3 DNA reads TGCGCCAGCAGTCCCGGCGGGACAGGGTCTGGCTACACCTTC. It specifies CASSPGGTGSGYTF.

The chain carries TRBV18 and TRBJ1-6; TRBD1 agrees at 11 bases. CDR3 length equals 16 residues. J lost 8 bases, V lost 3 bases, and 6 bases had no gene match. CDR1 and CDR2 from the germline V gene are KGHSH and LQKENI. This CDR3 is CASSPGQGDGDSPLHF. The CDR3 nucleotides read TGTGCCAGCTCACCGGGACAGGGGGATGGAGATTCACCCCTCCACTTT.

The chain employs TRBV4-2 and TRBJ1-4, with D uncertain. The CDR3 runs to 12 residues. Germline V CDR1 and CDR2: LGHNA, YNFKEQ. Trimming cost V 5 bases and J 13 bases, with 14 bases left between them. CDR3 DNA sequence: TGTGCCAGCAGCGGACCCATGGGTATACTGTTTTTT. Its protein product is CASSGPMGILFF.

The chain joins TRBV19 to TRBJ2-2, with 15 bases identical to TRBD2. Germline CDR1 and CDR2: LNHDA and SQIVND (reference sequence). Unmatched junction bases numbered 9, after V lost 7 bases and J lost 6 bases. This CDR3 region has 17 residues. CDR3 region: CASTGTSGRLVAGELFF. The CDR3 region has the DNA TGTGCCAGTACCGGGACTAGCGGGAGGTTGGTGGCCGGGGAGCTGTTTTTT.

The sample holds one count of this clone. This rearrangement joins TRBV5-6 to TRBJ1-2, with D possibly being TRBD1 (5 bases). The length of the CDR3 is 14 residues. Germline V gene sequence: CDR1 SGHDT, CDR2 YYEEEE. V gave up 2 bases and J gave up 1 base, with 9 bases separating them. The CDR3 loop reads CASSFGTLNYGYTF. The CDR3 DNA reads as TGTGCCAGCAGCTTCGGGACTCTTAACTATGGCTACACCTTC.

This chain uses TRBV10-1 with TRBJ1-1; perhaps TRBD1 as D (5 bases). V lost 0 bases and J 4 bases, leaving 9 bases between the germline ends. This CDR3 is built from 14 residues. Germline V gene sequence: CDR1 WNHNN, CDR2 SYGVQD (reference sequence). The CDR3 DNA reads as TGCGCCAGCAGTGAGTCGCGGGGCGTCACTGAAGCTTTCTTT. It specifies CASSESRGVTEAFF.

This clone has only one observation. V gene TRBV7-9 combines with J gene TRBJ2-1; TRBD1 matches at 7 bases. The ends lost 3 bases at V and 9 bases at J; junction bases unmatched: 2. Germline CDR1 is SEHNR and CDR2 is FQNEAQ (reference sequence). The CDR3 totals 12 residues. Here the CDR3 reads CASSFAGGEQFF. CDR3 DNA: TGTGCCAGCAGCTTTGCAGGGGGTGAGCAGTTCTTC.

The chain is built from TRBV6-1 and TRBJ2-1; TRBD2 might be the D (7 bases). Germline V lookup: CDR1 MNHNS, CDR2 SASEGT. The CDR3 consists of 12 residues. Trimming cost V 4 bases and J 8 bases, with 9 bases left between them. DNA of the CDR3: TGTGCCAGCAGTGGGGAGGGGGATGAGCAGTTCTTC. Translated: CASSGEGDEQFF.

The CDR3 nucleotides read TGTGCCAGCAGCGTAGAACAGGGGCTCACAGATACGCAGTATTTT. Encoded protein: CASSVEQGLTDTQYF. The chain uses TRBV9 and TRBJ2-3; TRBD1 aligns across 7 bases. Losses at the gene ends were 0 bases for V and 2 bases for J; bases not matched to a gene: 3. The CDR3 length is 15 residues. The germline CDR1 and CDR2 sequences are SGDLS and YYNGEE.

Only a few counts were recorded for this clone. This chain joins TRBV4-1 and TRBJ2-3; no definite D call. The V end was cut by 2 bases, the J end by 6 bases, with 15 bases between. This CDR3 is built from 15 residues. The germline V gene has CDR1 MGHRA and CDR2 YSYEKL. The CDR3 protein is CASSQLWLTVDTQYF. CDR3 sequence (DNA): TGCGCCAGCAGCCAATTGTGGCTAACGGTTGATACGCAGTATTTT.

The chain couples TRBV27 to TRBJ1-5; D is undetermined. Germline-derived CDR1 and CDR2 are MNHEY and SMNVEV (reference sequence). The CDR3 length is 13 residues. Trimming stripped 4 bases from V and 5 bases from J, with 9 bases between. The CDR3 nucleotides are TGTGCCAGCAGTTCGAGGGTTGATCAGCCCCAGCATTTT. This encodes CASSSRVDQPQHF.

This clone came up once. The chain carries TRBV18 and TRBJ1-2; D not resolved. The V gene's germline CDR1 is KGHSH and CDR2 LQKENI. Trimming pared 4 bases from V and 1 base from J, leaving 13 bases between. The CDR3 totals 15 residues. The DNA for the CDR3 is TGTGCCAGCTCACAGGGCCCAGAACTTAACTATGGCTACACCTTC. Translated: CASSQGPELNYGYTF.

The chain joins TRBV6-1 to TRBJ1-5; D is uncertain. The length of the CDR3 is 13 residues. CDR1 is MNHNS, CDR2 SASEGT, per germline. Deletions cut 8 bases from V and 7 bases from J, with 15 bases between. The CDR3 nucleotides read TGTGCCAGCGGCTCACAAGGAGGCCAGCCCCAGCATTTT. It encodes CASGSQGGQPQHF.

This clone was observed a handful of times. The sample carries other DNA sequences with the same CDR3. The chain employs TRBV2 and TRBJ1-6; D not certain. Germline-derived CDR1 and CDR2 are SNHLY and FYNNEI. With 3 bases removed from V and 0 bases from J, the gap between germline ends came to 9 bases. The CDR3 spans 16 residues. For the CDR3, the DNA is TGTGCCAGCAGTGAGGAAGTGAGCTCCTATAATTCACCCCTCCACTTT. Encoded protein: CASSEEVSSYNSPLHF.

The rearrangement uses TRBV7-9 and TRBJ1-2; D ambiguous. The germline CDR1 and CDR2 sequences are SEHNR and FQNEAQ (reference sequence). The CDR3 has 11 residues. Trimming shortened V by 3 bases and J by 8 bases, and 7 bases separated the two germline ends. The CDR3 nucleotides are TGTGCCAGCAGCTTCGGACGGGGCTACACCTTC. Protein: CASSFGRGYTF.

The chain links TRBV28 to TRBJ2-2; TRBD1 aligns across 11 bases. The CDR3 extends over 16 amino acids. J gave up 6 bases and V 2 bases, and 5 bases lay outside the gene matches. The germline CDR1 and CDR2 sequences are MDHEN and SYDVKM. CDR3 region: CASSLMGQGESGELFF. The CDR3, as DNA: TGTGCCAGCAGTTTAATGGGACAGGGGGAATCCGGGGAGCTGTTTTTT.

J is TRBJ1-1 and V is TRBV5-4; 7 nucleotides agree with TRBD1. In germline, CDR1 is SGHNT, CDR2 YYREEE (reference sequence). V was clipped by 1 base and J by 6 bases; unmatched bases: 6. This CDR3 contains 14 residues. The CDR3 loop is CASSLFQGGSEAFF. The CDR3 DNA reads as TGTGCCAGCAGCTTGTTTCAGGGGGGTTCTGAAGCTTTCTTT. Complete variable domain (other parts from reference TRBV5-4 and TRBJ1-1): ETGVTQSPTHLIKTRGQQVTLRCSSQSGHNTVSWYQQALGQGPQFIFQYYREEENGRGNFPPRFSGLQFPNYSSELNVNALELDDSALYLCASSLFQGGSEAFFGQGTRLTVV.

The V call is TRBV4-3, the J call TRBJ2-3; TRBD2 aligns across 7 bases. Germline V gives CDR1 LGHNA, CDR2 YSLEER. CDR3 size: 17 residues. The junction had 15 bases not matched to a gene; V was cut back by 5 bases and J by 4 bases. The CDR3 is CASSEKGGFGVADTQYF. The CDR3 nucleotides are TGCGCCAGCAGCGAGAAGGGAGGGTTTGGAGTTGCAGATACGCAGTATTTT.

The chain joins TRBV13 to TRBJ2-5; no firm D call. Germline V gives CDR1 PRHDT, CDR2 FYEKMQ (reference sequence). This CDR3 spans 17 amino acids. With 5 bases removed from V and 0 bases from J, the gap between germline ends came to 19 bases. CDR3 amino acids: CASSILPTGHDQETQYF. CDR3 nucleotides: TGTGCCAGCAGCATCCTCCCCACGGGCCACGACCAAGAGACCCAGTACTTC.

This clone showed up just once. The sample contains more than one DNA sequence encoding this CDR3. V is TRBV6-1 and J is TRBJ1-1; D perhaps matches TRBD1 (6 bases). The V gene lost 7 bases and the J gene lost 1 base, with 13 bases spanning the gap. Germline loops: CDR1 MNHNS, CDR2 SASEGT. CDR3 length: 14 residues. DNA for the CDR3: TGTGCCAGCACCCTACAGGGAGAGAACACTGAAGCTTTCTTT. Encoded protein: CASTLQGENTEAFF.

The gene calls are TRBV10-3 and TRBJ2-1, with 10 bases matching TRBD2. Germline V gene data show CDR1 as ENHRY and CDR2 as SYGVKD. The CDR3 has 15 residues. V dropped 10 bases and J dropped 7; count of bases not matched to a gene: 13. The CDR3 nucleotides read TGTGCCACCACCCTAAGCGGGAGGGACACGAATGAGCAGTTCTTC. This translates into CATTLSGRDTNEQFF.

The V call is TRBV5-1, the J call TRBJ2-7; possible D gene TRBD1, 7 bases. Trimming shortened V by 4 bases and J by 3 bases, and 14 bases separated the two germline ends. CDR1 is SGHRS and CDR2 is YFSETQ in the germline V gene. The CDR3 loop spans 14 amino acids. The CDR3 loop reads CASSQGDSNYEQYF. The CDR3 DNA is TGCGCCAGCAGCCAGGGGGACTCTAACTACGAGCAGTACTTC.

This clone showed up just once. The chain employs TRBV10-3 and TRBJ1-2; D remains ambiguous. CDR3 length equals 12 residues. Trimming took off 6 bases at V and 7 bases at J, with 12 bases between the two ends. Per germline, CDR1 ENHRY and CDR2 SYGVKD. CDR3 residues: CAIREGNSGYTF. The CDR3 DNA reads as TGTGCCATCAGGGAGGGTAATAGTGGCTACACCTTC.

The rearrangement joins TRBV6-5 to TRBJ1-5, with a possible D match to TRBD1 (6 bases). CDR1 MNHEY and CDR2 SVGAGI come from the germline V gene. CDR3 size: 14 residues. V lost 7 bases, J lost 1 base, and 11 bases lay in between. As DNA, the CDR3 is TGTGCCAGCACTAACAGGGTCAGCAATCAGCCCCAGCATTTT. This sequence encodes CASTNRVSNQPQHF.

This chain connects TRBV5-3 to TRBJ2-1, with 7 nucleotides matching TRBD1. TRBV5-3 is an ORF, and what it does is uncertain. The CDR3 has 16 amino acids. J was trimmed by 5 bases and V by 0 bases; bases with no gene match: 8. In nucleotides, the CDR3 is TGTGCCAGAAGCTTGGTCCTTCAGACAGGGCACAATGAGCAGTTCTTC. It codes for CARSLVLQTGHNEQFF.